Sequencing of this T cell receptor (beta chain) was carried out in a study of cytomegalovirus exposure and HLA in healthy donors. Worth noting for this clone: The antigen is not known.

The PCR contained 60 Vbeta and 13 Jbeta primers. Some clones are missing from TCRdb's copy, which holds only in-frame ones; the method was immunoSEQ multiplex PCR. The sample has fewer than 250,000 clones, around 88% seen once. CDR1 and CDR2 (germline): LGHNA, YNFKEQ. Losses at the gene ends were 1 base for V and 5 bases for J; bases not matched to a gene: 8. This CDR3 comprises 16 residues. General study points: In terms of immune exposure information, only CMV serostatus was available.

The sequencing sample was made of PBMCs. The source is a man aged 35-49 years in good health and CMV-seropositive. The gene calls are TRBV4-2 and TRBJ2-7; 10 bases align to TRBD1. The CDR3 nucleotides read TGTGCCAGCAGCCAAGTGGGCGGGACAGGGGTGAACGAGCAGTACTTC. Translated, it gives CASSQVGGTGVNEQYF.